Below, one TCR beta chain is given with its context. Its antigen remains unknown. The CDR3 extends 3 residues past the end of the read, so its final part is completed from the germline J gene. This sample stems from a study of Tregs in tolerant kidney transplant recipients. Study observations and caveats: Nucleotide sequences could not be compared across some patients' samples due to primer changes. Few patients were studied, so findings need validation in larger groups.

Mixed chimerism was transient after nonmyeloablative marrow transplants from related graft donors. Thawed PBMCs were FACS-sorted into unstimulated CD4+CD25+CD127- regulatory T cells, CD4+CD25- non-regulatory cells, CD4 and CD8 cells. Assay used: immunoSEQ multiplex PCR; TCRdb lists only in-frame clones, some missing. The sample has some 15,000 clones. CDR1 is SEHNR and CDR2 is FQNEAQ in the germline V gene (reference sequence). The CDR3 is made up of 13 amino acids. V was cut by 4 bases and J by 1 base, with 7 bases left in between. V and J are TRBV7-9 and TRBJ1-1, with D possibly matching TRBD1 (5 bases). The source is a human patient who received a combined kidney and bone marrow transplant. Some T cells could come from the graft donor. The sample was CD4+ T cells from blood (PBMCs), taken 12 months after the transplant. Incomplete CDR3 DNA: TGTGCCAGCAGCTCGCAGGGGAACACTGAA. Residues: CASSSQGNTE. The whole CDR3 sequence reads CASSSQGNTEAFF.